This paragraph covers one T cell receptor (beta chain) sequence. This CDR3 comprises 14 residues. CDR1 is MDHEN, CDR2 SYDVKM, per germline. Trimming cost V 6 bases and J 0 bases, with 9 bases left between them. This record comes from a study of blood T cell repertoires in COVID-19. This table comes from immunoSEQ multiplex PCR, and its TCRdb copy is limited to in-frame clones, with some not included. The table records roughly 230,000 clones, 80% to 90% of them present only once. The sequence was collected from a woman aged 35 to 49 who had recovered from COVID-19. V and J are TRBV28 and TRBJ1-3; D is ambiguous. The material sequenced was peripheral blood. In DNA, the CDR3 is TGTGCCAGCAGCATCCCAGGCTCTGGAAACACCATATATTTT. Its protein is CASSIPGSGNTIYF.